This T cell receptor (beta chain) derives from a study of T-cell memory formation after mild COVID-19. The 5'RACE method, run with constant-segment primers, produced TCR alpha and TCR beta cDNA libraries (carrying sample barcodes and UMIs). TCRdb re-derived calls from the 5' RACE reads in MiXCR, one entry per CDR3 protein. The table lists 400,000 to 450,000 distinct CDR3 sequences, roughly 18% of them singletons. The sample taken for sequencing was PBMCs or a T cell subset sorted from them (not recorded which). The TCR sequence derives from a young man who had mild COVID-19 (a few samples of this study predate the infection). Cell type and time point are not known.

The CDR3 sequence: CASSWAVAAYNEQFF. DNA of the CDR3: TGTGCCAGCAGCTGGGCAGTCGCAGCCTACAATGAGCAGTTCTTC. V is TRBV7-8 and J is TRBJ2-1; no clear D gene. With 4 bases removed from V and 2 bases from J, the gap between germline ends came to 12 bases. Germline CDR1 and CDR2: SGHVS and FQNEAQ. This CDR3 comprises 15 residues.